This TCR beta chain appears in the sequencing data of a study of blood T cell repertoires in COVID-19. About the study: Specimens from acute and convalescent COVID-19 originated in the United States, Italy and Spain. PBMCs, B-cell-depleted T cells, or T cells provided the cDNA or gDNA that made up the material.

This CDR3 region has 17 residues. Trimming left V 2 bases short and J 3 bases short, with 17 bases between. The germline CDR1 and CDR2 sequences are SEHNR and FQNEAQ (reference sequence). In the authors' workflow: Amplification of reference gene primers provided the estimated nucleated cell counts. Sequenced by immunoSEQ multiplex PCR; TCRdb stores in-frame clones only, minus some. That table supplies the V and J calls and clone size; D and trimming were determined from the DNA. The sample contains approximately 54,000 clones, 90% to 95% of which appear only once. Sequencing used peripheral blood. The chain links TRBV7-9 to TRBJ2-1, with a tentative D call TRBD2 (5 bases). The source of this sequence is a man aged 50 or older with acute or convalescent COVID-19. The CDR3 loop reads CASSLYGLEGIYNEQFF. As DNA, the CDR3 is TGTGCCAGCAGCTTATACGGCCTTGAGGGAATCTACAATGAGCAGTTCTTC.